The clone carrying this T cell receptor beta chain has only a few counts. This same CDR3 is encoded by further DNA sequences in the sample. The purity of all sorted populations exceeded 95%. As every portion of the isolated RNA was reverse transcribed, the sequencing read expressed TCRB transcripts. Here immunoSEQ multiplex PCR was the method, and the copy in TCRdb shows in-frame clones only, minus some. Of more than 110,000 clones listed, 6.9% are singletons. This specimen comes from a study of beta chain features in type 1 diabetes. CDR3 size: 16 residues. Looked up from germline, CDR1 is SEHNR and CDR2 is FQNEAQ (reference sequence). The trim removed 5 bases at V and 2 bases at J, leaving 6 bases unmatched.

The sequencing input was central memory CD4+ T cells from blood. The sequence came from a woman aged 30 to 39 in good health. The gene calls are TRBV7-9 and TRBJ2-3; the match to TRBD1 covers 11 bases. CDR3: CASSVGQGANTDTQYF. CDR3 nucleotide sequence: TGTGCCAGCAGCGTCGGACAGGGGGCAAACACAGATACGCAGTATTTT.